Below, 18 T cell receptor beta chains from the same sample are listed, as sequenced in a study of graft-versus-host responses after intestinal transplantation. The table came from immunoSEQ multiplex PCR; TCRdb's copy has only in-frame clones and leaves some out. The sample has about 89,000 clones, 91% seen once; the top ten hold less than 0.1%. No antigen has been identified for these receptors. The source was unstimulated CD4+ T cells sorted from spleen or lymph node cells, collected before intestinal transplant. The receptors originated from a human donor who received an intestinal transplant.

The CDR3 loop reads CASSQEPGQPQHF. DNA of the CDR3: TGCGCCAGCAGCCAAGAGCCGGGGCAGCCCCAGCATTTT. The rearrangement joins TRBV4-3 to TRBJ1-5; no clear D. There are 13 residues in the CDR3. Germline V gene sequence: CDR1 LGHNA, CDR2 YSLEER. Trimming shortened V by 0 bases and J by 7 bases, and 7 bases separated the two germline ends.

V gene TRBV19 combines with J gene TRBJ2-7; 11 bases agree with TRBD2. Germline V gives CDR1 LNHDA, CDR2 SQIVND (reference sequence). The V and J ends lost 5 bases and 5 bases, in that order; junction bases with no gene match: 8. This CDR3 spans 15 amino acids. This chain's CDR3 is CASSVGTSGGHEQYF. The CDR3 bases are TGTGCCAGTAGTGTAGGGACTAGCGGAGGCCACGAGCAGTACTTC.

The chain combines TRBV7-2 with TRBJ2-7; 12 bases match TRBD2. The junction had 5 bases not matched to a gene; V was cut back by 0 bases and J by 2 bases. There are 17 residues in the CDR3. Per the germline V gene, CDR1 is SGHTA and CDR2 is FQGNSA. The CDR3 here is CASSLAVLAGGPYEQYF. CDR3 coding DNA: TGTGCCAGCAGCTTAGCGGTACTAGCGGGGGGTCCCTACGAGCAGTACTTC. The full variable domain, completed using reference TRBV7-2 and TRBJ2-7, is GAGVSQSPSNKVTEKGKDVELRCDPISGHTALYWYRQSLGQGLEFLIYFQGNSAPDKSGLPSDRFSAERTGGSVSTLTIQRTQQEDSAVYLCASSLAVLAGGPYEQYFGPGTRLTVT.

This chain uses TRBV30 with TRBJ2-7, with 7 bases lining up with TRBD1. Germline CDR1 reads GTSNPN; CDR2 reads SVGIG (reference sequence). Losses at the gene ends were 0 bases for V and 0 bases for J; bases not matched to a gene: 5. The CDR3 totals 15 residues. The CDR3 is CAWSVGTAPSYEQYF. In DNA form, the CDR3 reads TGTGCCTGGAGTGTCGGGACAGCCCCCTCCTACGAGCAGTACTTC.

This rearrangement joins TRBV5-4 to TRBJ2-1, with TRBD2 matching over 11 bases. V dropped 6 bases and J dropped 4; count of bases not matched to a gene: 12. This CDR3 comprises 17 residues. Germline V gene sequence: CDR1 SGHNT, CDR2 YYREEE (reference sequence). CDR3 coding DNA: TGTGCCAGCATCTTCCCCTTAGCGGGGGGGCGATACAATGAGCAGTTCTTC. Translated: CASIFPLAGGRYNEQFF.

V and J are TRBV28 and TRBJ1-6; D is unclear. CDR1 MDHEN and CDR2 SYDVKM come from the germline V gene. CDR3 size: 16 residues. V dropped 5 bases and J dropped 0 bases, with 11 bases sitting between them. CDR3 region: CASSPSGSSYNSPLHF. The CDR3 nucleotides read TGTGCCAGCAGTCCCTCCGGGAGCTCCTATAATTCACCCCTCCACTTT. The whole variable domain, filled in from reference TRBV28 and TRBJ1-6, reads DVKVTQSSRYLVKRTGEKVFLECVQDMDHENMFWYRQDPGLGLRLIYFSYDVKMKEKGDIPEGYSVSREKKERFSLILESASTNQTSMYLCASSPSGSSYNSPLHFGNGTRLTVT.

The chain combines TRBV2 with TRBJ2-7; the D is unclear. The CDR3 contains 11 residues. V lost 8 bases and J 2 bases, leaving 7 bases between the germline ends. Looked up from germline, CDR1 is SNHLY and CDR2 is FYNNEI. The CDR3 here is CASAETYEQYF. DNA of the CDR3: TGTGCCAGCGCGGAAACCTACGAGCAGTACTTC. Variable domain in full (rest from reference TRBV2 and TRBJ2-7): EPEVTQTPSHQVTQMGQEVILRCVPISNHLYFYWYRQILGQKVEFLVSFYNNEISEKSEIFDDQFSVERPDGSNFTLKIRSTKLEDSAMYFCASAETYEQYFGPGTRLTVT.

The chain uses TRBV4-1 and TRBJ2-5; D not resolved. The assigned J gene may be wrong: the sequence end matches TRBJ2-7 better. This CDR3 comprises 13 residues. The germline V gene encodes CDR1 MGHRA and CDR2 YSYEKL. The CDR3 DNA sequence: TGCGCCAGCAGCCAAGTCGCCCTCTACGAGCAGTACTTC. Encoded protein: CASSQVALYEQYF.

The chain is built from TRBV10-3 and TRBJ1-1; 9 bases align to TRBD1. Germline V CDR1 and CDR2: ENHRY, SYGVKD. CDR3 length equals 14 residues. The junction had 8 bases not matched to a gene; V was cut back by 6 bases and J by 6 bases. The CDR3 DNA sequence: TGTGCCATCAGGGTGGACAGGGGTCGCCCTGAAGCTTTCTTT. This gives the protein CAIRVDRGRPEAFF.

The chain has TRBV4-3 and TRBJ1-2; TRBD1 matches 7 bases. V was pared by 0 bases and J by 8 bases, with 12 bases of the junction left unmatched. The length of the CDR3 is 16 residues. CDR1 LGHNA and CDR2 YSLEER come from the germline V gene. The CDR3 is CASSQEGQGVARGYTF. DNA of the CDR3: TGCGCCAGCAGCCAAGAGGGGCAGGGGGTTGCGCGGGGCTACACCTTC.

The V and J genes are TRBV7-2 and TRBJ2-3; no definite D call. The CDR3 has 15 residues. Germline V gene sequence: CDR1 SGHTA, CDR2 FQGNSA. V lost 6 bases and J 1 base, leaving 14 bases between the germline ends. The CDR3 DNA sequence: TGTGCCAGCAGTCCTGATTCAACTGGCACAGATACGCAGTATTTT. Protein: CASSPDSTGTDTQYF.

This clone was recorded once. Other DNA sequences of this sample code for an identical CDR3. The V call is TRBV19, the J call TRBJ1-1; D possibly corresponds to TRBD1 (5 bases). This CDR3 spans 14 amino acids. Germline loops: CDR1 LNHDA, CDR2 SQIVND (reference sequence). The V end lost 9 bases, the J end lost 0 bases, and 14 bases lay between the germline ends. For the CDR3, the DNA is TGTGCCAGCTCTAGGGGCGGCATGAACACTGAAGCTTTCTTT. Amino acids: CASSRGGMNTEAFF.

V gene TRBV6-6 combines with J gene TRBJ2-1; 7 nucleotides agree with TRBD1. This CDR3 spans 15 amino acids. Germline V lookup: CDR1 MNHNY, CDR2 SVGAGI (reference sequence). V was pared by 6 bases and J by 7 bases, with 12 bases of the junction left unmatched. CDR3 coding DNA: TGTGCCAGCAGCCTAACAGGGGCCAGGCGGAATGAGCAGTTCTTC. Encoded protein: CASSLTGARRNEQFF.

The CDR3 region has the DNA TGTGCCAGCAGCTTGAGCTTCTCCCTAGGGGCTTACGAGCAGTACTTC. It is translated as CASSLSFSLGAYEQYF. V usage is TRBV7-2 and J usage is TRBJ2-7; TRBD1 is a possible D gene (5 bases). Looked up from germline, CDR1 is SGHTA and CDR2 is FQGNSA. V lost 3 bases and J lost 4, with 19 bases in between. CDR3 size: 16 residues.

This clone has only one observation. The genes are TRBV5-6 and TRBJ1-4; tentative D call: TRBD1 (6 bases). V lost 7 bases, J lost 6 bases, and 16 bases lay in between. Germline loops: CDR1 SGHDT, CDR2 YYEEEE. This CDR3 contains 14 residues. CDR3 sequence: CASHHRDRDEKLFF. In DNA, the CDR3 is TGTGCCAGCCACCACAGGGACCGTGATGAAAAACTGTTTTTT.

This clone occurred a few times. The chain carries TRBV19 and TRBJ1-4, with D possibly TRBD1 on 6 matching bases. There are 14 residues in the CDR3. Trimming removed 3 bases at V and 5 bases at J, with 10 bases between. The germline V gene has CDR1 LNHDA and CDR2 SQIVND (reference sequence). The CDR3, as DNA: TGTGCCAGTAGTATTCTAACAGGGAATGAAAAACTGTTTTTT. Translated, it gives CASSILTGNEKLFF. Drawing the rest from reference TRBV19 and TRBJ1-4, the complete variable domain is DGGITQSPKYLFRKEGQNVTLSCEQNLNHDAMYWYRQDPGQGLRLIYYSQIVNDFQKGDIAEGYSVSREKKESFPLTVTSAQKNPTAFYLCASSILTGNEKLFFGSGTQLSVL.

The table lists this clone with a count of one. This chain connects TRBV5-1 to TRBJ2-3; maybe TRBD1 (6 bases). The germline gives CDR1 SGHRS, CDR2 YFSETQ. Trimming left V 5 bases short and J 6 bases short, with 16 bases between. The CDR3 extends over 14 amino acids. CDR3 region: CASSTQGAEDTQYF. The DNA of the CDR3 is TGCGCCAGCAGTACACAGGGAGCGGAGGATACGCAGTATTTT.

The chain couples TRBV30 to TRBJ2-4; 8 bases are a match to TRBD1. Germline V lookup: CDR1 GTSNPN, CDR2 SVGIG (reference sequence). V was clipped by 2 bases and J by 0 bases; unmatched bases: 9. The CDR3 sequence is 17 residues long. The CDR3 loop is CAWSYPRQGIAKNIQYF. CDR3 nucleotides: TGTGCCTGGAGTTACCCTCGACAGGGGATAGCCAAAAACATTCAGTACTTC. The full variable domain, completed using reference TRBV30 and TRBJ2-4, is SQTIHQWPATLVQPVGSPLSLECTVEGTSNPNLYWYRQAAGRGLQLLFYSVGIGQISSEVPQNLSASRPQDRQFILSSKKLLLSDSGFYLCAWSYPRQGIAKNIQYFGAGTRLSVL.